These T cell receptor beta chains were read from a single sample in a study of shared clonotypes between healthy human individuals. Profiling relied on immunoSEQ multiplex PCR, and the TCRdb table lists in-frame clones only, not all of them. The data contain nearly 1,000,000 clones, more than 75% of them singletons. The sequencing sample was made of memory CD4+ T cells sorted from blood. The source of these receptors is a man between 18 and 35 years old in good health. Both conserved end residues are part of each CDR3. The D gene is left open where the match is weak. Clone size is shown for a subset of rows, as once, few, many or a class of expanded clone.

j_gene: TRBJ1-4
v_gene: TRBV2
d_gene: .
abundance: .
CDR3aa: CASSSSGVNEKLFF
CDR3nt: TGTGCCAGCAGTTCCTCTGGAGTTAATGAAAAACTGTTTTTT

j_gene: TRBJ2-1
v_gene: TRBV7-2
d_gene: TRBD2
abundance: once
CDR3aa: CASSTLAGGYNEQFF
CDR3nt: TGTGCCAGCAGCACCTTAGCGGGAGGGTACAATGAGCAGTTCTTC

j_gene: TRBJ2-1
v_gene: TRBV15
d_gene: .
abundance: .
CDR3aa: CATSRERASYNEQFF
CDR3nt: TGTGCCACCAGCAGAGAACGGGCCTCCTACAATGAGCAGTTCTTC

j_gene: TRBJ1-5
v_gene: TRBV28
d_gene: .
abundance: many
CDR3aa: CASRGDLNQPQHF
CDR3nt: TGTGCCAGCAGGGGGGACCTCAATCAGCCCCAGCATTTT

j_gene: TRBJ2-1
v_gene: TRBV30
d_gene: TRBD2
abundance: .
CDR3aa: CAWSTAPGLGGEQFF
CDR3nt: TGTGCCTGGAGTACTGCTCCTGGACTAGGCGGCGAGCAGTTCTTC

j_gene: TRBJ2-7
v_gene: TRBV5-1
d_gene: TRBD1
abundance: few
CDR3aa: CASSPGTGDPLNYEQYF
CDR3nt: TGCGCCAGCAGCCCAGGGACAGGGGATCCCCTAAACTACGAGCAGTACTTC

j_gene: TRBJ1-2
v_gene: TRBV18
d_gene: .
abundance: .
CDR3aa: CASSPLAVGTSIGGYTF
CDR3nt: TGTGCCAGCTCACCACTAGCTGTAGGGACTTCTATCGGTGGCTACACCTTC

j_gene: TRBJ1-4
v_gene: TRBV5-4
d_gene: TRBD1
abundance: .
CDR3aa: CASSLGQGATNEKLFF
CDR3nt: TGTGCCAGCAGCTTGGGACAGGGGGCAACTAATGAAAAACTGTTTTTT

j_gene: TRBJ2-5
v_gene: TRBV4-3
d_gene: .
abundance: .
CDR3aa: CASSGALTETQYF
CDR3nt: TGCGCCAGCAGCGGGGCGTTGACAGAGACCCAGTACTTC

j_gene: TRBJ2-3
v_gene: TRBV5-1
d_gene: TRBD2
abundance: .
CDR3aa: CASSLVASGGRVYSTDTQYF
CDR3nt: TGCGCCAGCAGCTTGGTGGCTAGCGGGGGGCGAGTATATAGCACAGATACGCAGTATTTT

j_gene: TRBJ1-4
v_gene: TRBV2
d_gene: .
abundance: .
CDR3aa: CASTQLGGKGEKLFF
CDR3nt: TGTGCCAGCACCCAGTTGGGGGGTAAAGGGGAAAAACTGTTTTTT

j_gene: TRBJ1-5
v_gene: TRBV5-5
d_gene: .
abundance: .
CDR3aa: CASSPGPWGSNQPQHF
CDR3nt: TGTGCCAGCAGCCCGGGCCCGTGGGGGAGCAATCAGCCCCAGCATTTT

j_gene: TRBJ1-4
v_gene: TRBV4-3
d_gene: TRBD1
abundance: .
CDR3aa: CASSQDSAGQGTKKLFF
CDR3nt: TGCGCCAGCAGCCAAGATTCGGCGGGACAGGGCACAAAAAAACTGTTTTTT

j_gene: TRBJ2-7
v_gene: TRBV5-1
d_gene: .
abundance: .
CDR3aa: CASSLAAMGEQYF
CDR3nt: TGCGCCAGCAGCCTCGCCGCGATGGGCGAGCAGTACTTC

j_gene: TRBJ2-5
v_gene: TRBV7-2
d_gene: .
abundance: .
CDR3aa: CASSLARGSGETQYF
CDR3nt: TGTGCCAGCAGCTTAGCTCGGGGGAGTGGGGAGACCCAGTACTTC

j_gene: TRBJ1-1
v_gene: TRBV2
d_gene: .
abundance: once
CDR3aa: CASSEVSTGTAEAFF
CDR3nt: TGTGCCAGCAGTGAAGTTTCTACCGGGACTGCTGAAGCTTTCTTT

j_gene: TRBJ2-1
v_gene: TRBV6-1
d_gene: .
abundance: once
CDR3aa: CASSEALDQYNEQFF
CDR3nt: TGTGCCAGCAGTGAAGCACTAGACCAGTACAATGAGCAGTTCTTC

j_gene: TRBJ1-1
v_gene: TRBV2
d_gene: .
abundance: .
CDR3aa: CASKDRGSATEAFF
CDR3nt: TGTGCCAGTAAGGATAGGGGCTCGGCCACTGAAGCTTTCTTT

j_gene: TRBJ2-1
v_gene: TRBV7-9
d_gene: .
abundance: .
CDR3aa: CASSLTAGASNEQFF
CDR3nt: TGTGCCAGCAGCTTAACCGCGGGTGCCTCCAATGAGCAGTTCTTC

j_gene: TRBJ2-7
v_gene: TRBV19
d_gene: TRBD2
abundance: .
CDR3aa: CASSPRASGDQSRYEQYF
CDR3nt: TGTGCCAGTAGTCCCCGGGCTAGCGGAGATCAATCCCGCTACGAGCAGTACTTC

j_gene: TRBJ1-1
v_gene: TRBV6-4
d_gene: .
abundance: .
CDR3aa: CASTYSQNTEAFF
CDR3nt: TGTGCCAGCACTTACAGCCAGAACACTGAAGCTTTCTTT

j_gene: TRBJ1-1
v_gene: TRBV7-8
d_gene: .
abundance: few
CDR3aa: CASSLGRLNTEAFF
CDR3nt: TGTGCCAGCAGCTTAGGCAGGTTGAACACTGAAGCTTTCTTT

j_gene: TRBJ2-5
v_gene: TRBV6-1
d_gene: TRBD1
abundance: .
CDR3aa: CASSVQGETQYF
CDR3nt: TGTGCCAGCAGTGTACAGGGGGAGACCCAGTACTTC

j_gene: TRBJ2-4
v_gene: TRBV5-5
d_gene: .
abundance: .
CDR3aa: CASSFGAVAKNIQYF
CDR3nt: TGTGCCAGCAGCTTCGGAGCAGTAGCCAAAAACATTCAGTACTTC

j_gene: TRBJ2-7
v_gene: TRBV28
d_gene: .
abundance: .
CDR3aa: CASSIPGQSSEQYF
CDR3nt: TGTGCCAGCAGTATTCCGGGACAATCAAGCGAGCAGTACTTC

j_gene: TRBJ2-1
v_gene: TRBV18
d_gene: TRBD1
abundance: .
CDR3aa: CASSLGTANNEQFF
CDR3nt: TGTGCCAGCTCACTAGGGACAGCGAACAATGAGCAGTTCTTC

j_gene: TRBJ2-2
v_gene: TRBV2
d_gene: .
abundance: once
CDR3aa: CASTKETGELFF
CDR3nt: TGTGCCAGCACAAAGGAAACCGGGGAGCTGTTTTTT

j_gene: TRBJ2-1
v_gene: TRBV2
d_gene: .
abundance: .
CDR3aa: CASSAKRPEYNEQFF
CDR3nt: TGTGCCAGCAGTGCTAAGCGGCCAGAGTACAATGAGCAGTTCTTC

j_gene: TRBJ2-3
v_gene: TRBV7-8
d_gene: TRBD1
abundance: .
CDR3aa: CASSLRTGQSTDTQYF
CDR3nt: TGTGCCAGCAGCCTTCGGACAGGGCAGAGCACAGATACGCAGTATTTT

j_gene: TRBJ1-2
v_gene: TRBV15
d_gene: .
abundance: .
CDR3aa: CATSSGLYGYTF
CDR3nt: TGTGCCACCAGCTCGGGCCTCTATGGCTACACCTTC

j_gene: TRBJ2-7
v_gene: TRBV7-8
d_gene: .
abundance: .
CDR3aa: CASSLAGVTYEQYF
CDR3nt: TGTGCCAGCAGCTTAGCGGGAGTGACTTACGAGCAGTACTTC

j_gene: TRBJ2-7
v_gene: TRBV6-5
d_gene: TRBD2
abundance: few
CDR3aa: CASSYSTSRTYEQYF
CDR3nt: TGTGCCAGCAGTTACTCGACTAGCCGGACCTACGAGCAGTACTTC

j_gene: TRBJ2-1
v_gene: TRBV7-6
d_gene: .
abundance: .
CDR3aa: CASSPPGVYNEQFF
CDR3nt: TGTGCCAGCAGCCCCCCGGGGGTCTACAATGAGCAGTTCTTC

j_gene: TRBJ2-6
v_gene: TRBV7-3
d_gene: .
abundance: .
CDR3aa: CASSLNSGVRSGANVLTF
CDR3nt: TGTGCCAGCAGCTTAAACTCAGGGGTACGCTCTGGGGCCAACGTCCTGACTTTC

j_gene: TRBJ1-6
v_gene: TRBV11-2
d_gene: .
abundance: .
CDR3aa: CASSLNAGRNSPLHF
CDR3nt: TGTGCCAGCAGCTTAAACGCAGGGAGAAATTCACCCCTCCACTTT

j_gene: TRBJ1-2
v_gene: TRBV6-1
d_gene: .
abundance: .
CDR3aa: CASSALIRVGRTNYGYTF
CDR3nt: TGTGCCAGCAGTGCCTTAATACGTGTGGGTAGAACTAACTATGGCTACACCTTC

j_gene: TRBJ2-7
v_gene: TRBV6-5
d_gene: .
abundance: .
CDR3aa: CASSYLRGTEQYF
CDR3nt: TGTGCCAGCAGTTACTTGAGGGGTACCGAGCAGTACTTC

j_gene: TRBJ1-2
v_gene: TRBV5-1
d_gene: TRBD1
abundance: .
CDR3aa: CASSLGTADGYTF
CDR3nt: TGCGCCAGCAGCCTCGGGACAGCAGATGGCTACACCTTC

j_gene: TRBJ2-7
v_gene: TRBV6-6
d_gene: .
abundance: .
CDR3aa: CASRWTEASSYEQYF
CDR3nt: TGTGCCAGCAGGTGGACAGAAGCGAGCTCCTACGAGCAGTACTTC

j_gene: TRBJ1-2
v_gene: TRBV19
d_gene: .
abundance: .
CDR3aa: CASSLYNKWDGQVNNYGYTF
CDR3nt: TGTGCCAGTAGTCTTTACAATAAATGGGACGGCCAAGTAAATAACTATGGCTACACCTTC

j_gene: TRBJ2-3
v_gene: TRBV27
d_gene: .
abundance: .
CDR3aa: CASSLGVTDTQYF
CDR3nt: TGTGCCAGCAGTTTAGGGGTCACAGATACGCAGTATTTT

j_gene: TRBJ2-7
v_gene: TRBV18
d_gene: .
abundance: once
CDR3aa: CASSPDGAHEQYF
CDR3nt: TGTGCCAGCTCACCTGACGGTGCACACGAGCAGTACTTC

j_gene: TRBJ2-7
v_gene: TRBV5-1
d_gene: .
abundance: few
CDR3aa: CASSFSGKVMYF
CDR3nt: TGCGCCAGCAGCTTCTCCGGGAAAGTTATGTACTTC

j_gene: TRBJ2-2
v_gene: TRBV5-1
d_gene: .
abundance: once
CDR3aa: CASTHRAADTGELFF
CDR3nt: TGCGCCAGCACACACAGGGCTGCGGACACCGGGGAGCTGTTTTTT

j_gene: TRBJ1-1
v_gene: TRBV5-1
d_gene: .
abundance: .
CDR3aa: CASSLDQGVGTEAFF
CDR3nt: TGCGCCAGCAGCTTGGACCAGGGCGTCGGCACTGAAGCTTTCTTT

j_gene: TRBJ1-2
v_gene: TRBV30
d_gene: TRBD1
abundance: .
CDR3aa: CAWSVSGGYGYTF
CDR3nt: TGTGCCTGGAGTGTGTCAGGGGGCTATGGCTACACCTTC

j_gene: TRBJ2-7
v_gene: TRBV6-5
d_gene: .
abundance: .
CDR3aa: CASGYHRYSYEQYF
CDR3nt: TGTGCCAGCGGGTACCACAGGTACTCCTACGAGCAGTACTTC

j_gene: TRBJ2-6
v_gene: TRBV4-2
d_gene: TRBD2
abundance: .
CDR3aa: CASSQEAGDPSGANVLTF
CDR3nt: TGTGCCAGCAGCCAAGAAGCGGGGGACCCCTCTGGGGCCAACGTCCTGACTTTC

j_gene: TRBJ2-3
v_gene: TRBV15
d_gene: .
abundance: .
CDR3aa: CATSRGSVSSTDTQYF
CDR3nt: TGTGCCACCAGCAGAGGTAGTGTCTCCAGCACAGATACGCAGTATTTT

j_gene: TRBJ1-4
v_gene: TRBV30
d_gene: .
abundance: few
CDR3aa: CAWSRGTNEKLFF
CDR3nt: TGTGCCTGGAGCCGGGGAACTAATGAAAAACTGTTTTTT

j_gene: TRBJ2-7
v_gene: TRBV7-6
d_gene: TRBD2
abundance: .
CDR3aa: CASSPRGGGDSSYEQYF
CDR3nt: TGTGCCAGCAGCCCACGAGGTGGGGGGGATAGCTCCTACGAGCAGTACTTC

j_gene: TRBJ2-1
v_gene: TRBV7-2
d_gene: TRBD2
abundance: .
CDR3aa: CASSLAAGGSYNEQFF
CDR3nt: TGTGCCAGCAGCTTAGCGGCGGGGGGGTCCTATAATGAGCAGTTCTTC

j_gene: TRBJ2-1
v_gene: TRBV18
d_gene: .
abundance: .
CDR3aa: CASSSGTVTYNEQFF
CDR3nt: TGTGCCAGCTCATCAGGGACGGTTACCTACAATGAGCAGTTCTTC